The sequence of this T cell receptor (beta chain) was determined in a study of shared clonotypes between healthy human individuals. Study information: Each donor's CD8 memory used one plate, CD8 naive two, each CD4 subset three. General study findings and limits: Sharing across a few donors was seen in roughly 5.2% of naive CD4 clonotypes. Rarefaction analysis demonstrated incomplete sorted-subset sequencing notwithstanding large depth.

As concerns this clone: Its antigen is not identified.

This CDR3 contains 15 residues. Trimming removed 3 bases from V and 0 bases from J, with 12 bases in between. The V gene's germline CDR1 is SGHAT and CDR2 FQNNGV. This table comes from immunoSEQ multiplex PCR, and its TCRdb copy is limited to in-frame clones, with some not included. The table lists around 2.1 million clones, roughly 95% of them singletons, with 0.1% to 0.15% in the top ten. Sequenced material: naive CD4+ T cells sorted from blood. Subset of the sample: CD45RA+ positively selected. The rearrangement uses TRBV11-2 and TRBJ2-7, with D perhaps TRBD1 (5 bases). The TCR comes from a man younger than 30 in good health. The CDR3 spells CASSFQGPVSYEQYF. The CDR3 DNA sequence: TGTGCCAGCAGCTTTCAGGGTCCTGTCTCCTACGAGCAGTACTTC.